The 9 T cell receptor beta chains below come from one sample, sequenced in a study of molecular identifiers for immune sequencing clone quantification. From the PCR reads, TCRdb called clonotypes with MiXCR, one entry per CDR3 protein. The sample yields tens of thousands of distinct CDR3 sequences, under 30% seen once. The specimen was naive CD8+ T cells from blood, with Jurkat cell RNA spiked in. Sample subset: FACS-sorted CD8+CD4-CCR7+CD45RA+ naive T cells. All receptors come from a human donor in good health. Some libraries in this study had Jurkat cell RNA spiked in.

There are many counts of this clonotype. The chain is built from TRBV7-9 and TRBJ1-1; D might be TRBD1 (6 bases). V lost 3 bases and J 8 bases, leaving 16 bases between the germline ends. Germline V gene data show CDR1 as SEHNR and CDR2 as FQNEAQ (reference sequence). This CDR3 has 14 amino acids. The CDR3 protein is CASSFRDTPGEAFF. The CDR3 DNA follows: TGTGCCAGCAGCTTCCGGGACACACCGGGGGAAGCTTTCTTT.

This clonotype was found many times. Here the CDR3 reads CASSQDRLAGGGADTQYF. In DNA, the CDR3 is TGCGCCAGCAGCCAAGACCGACTAGCGGGAGGTGGGGCAGATACGCAGTATTTT. This chain connects TRBV4-3 to TRBJ2-3, with TRBD2 matching over 13 bases. The CDR3 sequence is 18 residues long. The germline gives CDR1 LGHNA, CDR2 YSLEER. Germline trimming cut 0 bases from V and 4 bases from J; bases unmatched to any gene: 7.

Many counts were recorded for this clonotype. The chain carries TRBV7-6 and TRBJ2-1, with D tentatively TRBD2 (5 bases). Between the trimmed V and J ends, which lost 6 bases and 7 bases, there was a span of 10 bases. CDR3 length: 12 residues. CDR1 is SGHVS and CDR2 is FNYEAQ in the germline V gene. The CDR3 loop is CASSYIANEQFF. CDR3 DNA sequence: TGTGCCAGCAGTTATATAGCGAATGAGCAGTTCTTC.

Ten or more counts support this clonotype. The CDR3 coding sequence is TGTGCCAGCAGCGATCGGACGGACCCTCTCGAGACCCAGTACTTC. Translating it yields CASSDRTDPLETQYF. V is TRBV9 and J is TRBJ2-5; D unresolved. V was cut by 3 bases and J by 5 bases, with 17 bases left in between. Germline V gene sequence: CDR1 SGDLS, CDR2 YYNGEE. The CDR3 is made up of 15 amino acids.

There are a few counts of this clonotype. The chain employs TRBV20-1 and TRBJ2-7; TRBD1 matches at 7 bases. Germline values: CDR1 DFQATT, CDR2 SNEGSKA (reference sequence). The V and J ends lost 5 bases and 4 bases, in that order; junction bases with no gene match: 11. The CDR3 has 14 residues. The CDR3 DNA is TGCAGTGCTTCCCCCACGACAGGGCGGTACGAGCAGTACTTC. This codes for CSASPTTGRYEQYF.

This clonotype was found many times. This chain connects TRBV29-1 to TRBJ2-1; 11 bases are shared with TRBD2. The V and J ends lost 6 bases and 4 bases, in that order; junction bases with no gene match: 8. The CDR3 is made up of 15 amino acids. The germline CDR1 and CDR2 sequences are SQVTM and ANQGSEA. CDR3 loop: CSVMIAGGIYNEQFF. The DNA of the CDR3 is TGCAGCGTGATGATAGCGGGAGGGATTTACAATGAGCAGTTCTTC.

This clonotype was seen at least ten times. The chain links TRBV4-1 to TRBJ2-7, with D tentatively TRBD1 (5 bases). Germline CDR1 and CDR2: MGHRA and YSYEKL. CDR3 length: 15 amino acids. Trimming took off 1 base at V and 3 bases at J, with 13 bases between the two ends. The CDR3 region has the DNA TGCGCCAGCAGCCAAGTGTGGGGCAAGGGCTACGAGCAGTACTTC. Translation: CASSQVWGKGYEQYF.

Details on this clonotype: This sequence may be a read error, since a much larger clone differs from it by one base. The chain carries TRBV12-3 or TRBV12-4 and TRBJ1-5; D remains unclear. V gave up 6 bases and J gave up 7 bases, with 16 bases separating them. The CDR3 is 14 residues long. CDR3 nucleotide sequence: TGTGCCAGCAGAGGAGGAGAATATCGGCAGCCCCAGCATTTT. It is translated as CASRGGEYRQPQHF.

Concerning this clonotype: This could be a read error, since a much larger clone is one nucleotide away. CDR3 region: CASQIWEGAYEQCF. CDR3 nucleotide sequence: TGTGCCAGCCAAATCTGGGAGGGAGCTTACGAGCAGTGCTTC. The chain has TRBV6-5 and TRBJ2-7; TRBD2 matches 7 bases. CDR3 size: 14 residues. CDR1 and CDR2 from the germline V gene are MNHEY and SVGAGI.